This TCR beta chain was sequenced for a study of blood T cell repertoires in COVID-19. Background on the study: Donors in the United States, Italy and Spain gave samples during acute or convalescent COVID-19.

Germline V gene sequence: CDR1 SEHNR, CDR2 FQNEAQ (reference sequence). The V gene end was trimmed by 1 base and the J gene end by 6 bases; junction bases not matched to a gene: 7. The CDR3 loop spans 16 amino acids. Adults between roughly 18 and 89 years of age took part from about 24 US areas. Donors were grouped by their self-reported clinical history. Original processing methods: Amplified reference gene primers provided the basis for estimating nucleated cell counts. Produced via immunoSEQ multiplex PCR; TCRdb's table is partial and in-frame only. V and J calls plus clone size are reproduced from that table; the DNA served to infer D and trimming. The table shows under 350,000 clones, with 70% to 90% occurring only once.

The specimen was PBMCs or T cells enriched from blood (not recorded which). The origin of this receptor is a woman aged 40 to 50 with acute COVID-19. The gene calls are TRBV7-9 and TRBJ2-2, with 8 bases that match TRBD2. In DNA, the CDR3 is TGTGCCAGCAGCTTAGTTCCGGGAGGGCAAGCCGGGGAGCTGTTTTTT. The encoded protein is CASSLVPGGQAGELFF.